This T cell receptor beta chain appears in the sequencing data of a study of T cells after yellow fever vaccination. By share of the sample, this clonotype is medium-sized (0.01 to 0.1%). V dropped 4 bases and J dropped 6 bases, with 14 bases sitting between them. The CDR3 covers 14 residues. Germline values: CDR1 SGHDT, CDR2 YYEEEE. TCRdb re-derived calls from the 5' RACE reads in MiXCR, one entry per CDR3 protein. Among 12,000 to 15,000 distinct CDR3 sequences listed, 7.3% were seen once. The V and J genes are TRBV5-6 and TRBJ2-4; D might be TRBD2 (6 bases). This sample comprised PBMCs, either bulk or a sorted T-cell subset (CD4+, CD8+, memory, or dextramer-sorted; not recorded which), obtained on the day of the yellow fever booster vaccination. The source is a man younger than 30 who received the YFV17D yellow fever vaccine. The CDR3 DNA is TGTGCCAGCAGCCCATGGGGGGTTACAAACATTCAGTACTTC. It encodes CASSPWGVTNIQYF. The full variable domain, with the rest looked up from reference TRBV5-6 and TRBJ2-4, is DAGVTQSPTHLIKTRGQQVTLRCSPKSGHDTVSWYQQALGQGPQFIFQYYEEEERQRGNFPDRFSGHQFPNYSSELNVNALLLGDSALYLCASSPWGVTNIQYFGAGTRLSVL.